Listed below are T cell receptor beta chains from one sample, sequenced in a study of human CD8 memory T cell subsets. Following a re-call of the 5' RACE reads, TCRdb has one entry per CDR3 protein and lacks DNA. The ten top clones account for over 20%, within a sample of over 7,000 distinct CDR3 sequences. The sample taken for sequencing was CD8+ T cells from PBMCs. Receptors originate from a human donor in good health. The CDR3 runs from the conserved cysteine through the conserved F or W. Fields, in order: clone size, CDR3 length, J gene, V gene, CDR3 protein. Some rows mark clone size as missing; the rest say once, few, many or name a class of expanded clone.

>NA|15|TRBJ2-3|TRBV4-2
CASSQATGSTDTQYF
>NA|16|TRBJ2-4|TRBV12-5
CASGSPRGWVKNIQYF
>NA|14|TRBJ2-1|TRBV28
CASSTPAGNNEQFF
>NA|14|TRBJ2-5|TRBV20-1
CSARTGGARETQYF
>large|12|TRBJ2-1|TRBV10-1
CASAGPGDEQFF
>medium-sized|14|TRBJ2-7|TRBV7-6
CASSPGPRAYEQYF
>medium-sized|14|TRBJ1-1|TRBV20-1
CSASGDSRGTEAFF
>NA|13|TRBJ1-1|TRBV6-2/TRBV6-3
CASSLALNTEAFF
>medium-sized|18|TRBJ1-1|TRBV5-1
CASSLRQGEGGMNTEAFF
>NA|15|TRBJ2-7|TRBV10-1
CASSESGDSNYEQYF
>NA|15|TRBJ1-1|TRBV7-9
CASSLGAGVNTEAFF
>NA|16|TRBJ1-4|TRBV21-1
CASSPPSASLFEKLFF
>medium-sized|15|TRBJ1-2|TRBV21-1
CARLRRDRVSVGYTF
>NA|17|TRBJ2-7|TRBV11-2
CASSEGTGGLSSYEQYF
>NA|15|TRBJ1-4|TRBV25-1
CASSSPARRNEKLFF
>NA|14|TRBJ2-2|TRBV5-1
CASSLEGNTGELFF
>NA|15|TRBJ2-3|TRBV10-3
CAITELAEHTDTQYF
>NA|15|TRBJ2-1|TRBV12-3/TRBV12-4
CASSFLTDAYNEQFF
>NA|15|TRBJ1-5|TRBV5-5
CASSLTGAKDQPQHF
>NA|16|TRBJ2-2|TRBV20-1
CSAREGLAGDTGELFF
>NA|13|TRBJ2-1|TRBV6-4
CASSDSGENEQFF
>NA|15|TRBJ2-5|TRBV3-1
CASSHKTSGQETQYF
>NA|14|TRBJ2-2|TRBV15
CATSTKVQTGELFF
>medium-sized|17|TRBJ2-7|TRBV7-8
CASSLAPVGLISYEQYF
>NA|18|TRBJ2-7|TRBV6-4
CASSDTTVTGALTYEQYF
>NA|15|TRBJ1-1|TRBV5-1
CASSSWDRSDTEAFF
>NA|15|TRBJ2-1|TRBV2
CASSGGTGSLLEQFF
>NA|16|TRBJ2-1|TRBV11-2
CASSLGGTGLYNEQFF
>NA|12|TRBJ1-1|TRBV7-2
CASSFRRFEAFF
>NA|16|TRBJ2-7|TRBV9
CASSTPKSGHSYEQYF
>NA|18|TRBJ2-1|TRBV7-9
CASSPTSGTIFFDNEQFF
>NA|16|TRBJ1-5|TRBV4-1
CASSQDGEFSNQPQHF
>NA|13|TRBJ2-7|TRBV5-1
CASSGTGRYEQYF
>large|14|TRBJ2-2|TRBV29-1
CSVELGGSTGELFF
>NA|13|TRBJ2-7|TRBV28
CASRTGSSYEQYF
>NA|12|TRBJ1-1|TRBV7-9
CASSLEPTVTFF
>NA|16|TRBJ2-5|TRBV28
CASSYQPGTGEETQYF
>NA|14|TRBJ2-7|TRBV10-2
CASSESREGREQYF
>NA|14|TRBJ2-1|TRBV12-3/TRBV12-4
CASSLVVGEAEQFF
>NA|13|TRBJ2-7|TRBV28
CASSFGGLYEQYF
>NA|13|TRBJ2-7|TRBV20-1
CSAREMRDYEQYF
>medium-sized|15|TRBJ1-3|TRBV7-2
CASSFPGTGINTIYF
>NA|15|TRBJ1-1|TRBV5-1
CASSLGQGGGTEAFF
>NA|11|TRBJ2-7|TRBV12-3/TRBV12-4
CASSQGREQYF
>NA|17|TRBJ2-1|TRBV28
CASSPTGVAGDPDEQFF
>medium-sized|14|TRBJ1-3|TRBV2
CASSEYGSGNTIYF